This is a list of T cell receptor beta chains from one sample in a study of radiotherapy plus CTLA-4 blockade in lung cancer. Clones were sequenced by immunoSEQ multiplex PCR, and TCRdb holds only the in-frame ones, with some missing. The sample lists tens of thousands of clones; under 85% were seen once. This specimen consisted of peripheral blood, obtained from a patient treated with radiotherapy plus ipilimumab. These receptors were collected from a human donor with non-small cell lung cancer whose response to radiotherapy plus ipilimumab could not be evaluated. CDR3s include the opening cysteine and the closing phenylalanine or tryptophan. The D gene is left open where the match is weak.

j_call d_call v_call cdr3_aa cdr3_nt
TRBJ2-7 TRBD1 TRBV18 CASSAGTGKEQYF TGTGCCAGCTCAGCAGGGACAGGGAAAGAGCAGTACTTC
TRBJ2-4 NA TRBV18 CASSPKGKAGGNIQYF TGTGCCAGCTCACCAAAAGGGAAAGCGGGCGGAAACATTCAGTACTTC
TRBJ2-7 TRBD1 TRBV19 CASRGPGQGVSEQYF TGTGCCAGTAGGGGACCGGGACAGGGAGTATCCGAGCAGTACTTC
TRBJ2-7 TRBD1 TRBV6-5 CASSRSGTDTYEQYF TGTGCCAGCAGTAGATCCGGGACAGATACCTACGAGCAGTACTTC
TRBJ2-2 NA TRBV5-1 CASSFVAGVTGELFF TGCGCCAGCAGCTTTGTGGCAGGGGTTACCGGGGAGCTGTTTTTT
TRBJ2-1 NA TRBV7-2 CASSVDRGAGAGTFF TGTGCCAGCAGCGTAGACCGGGGGGCGGGAGCGGGAACGTTCTTC
TRBJ1-2 TRBD1 TRBV18 CASSPPTGNYGYTF TGTGCCAGCTCACCCCCGACAGGGAACTATGGCTACACCTTC
TRBJ2-4 TRBD2 TRBV2 CASSLAGGPGNIQYF TGTGCCAGCAGCTTAGCGGGAGGTCCCGGAAACATTCAGTACTTC
TRBJ2-7 TRBD2 TRBV5-1 CASSFDGTSGYEQYF TGCGCCAGCAGCTTTGACGGGACTAGCGGTTACGAGCAGTACTTC
TRBJ1-5 NA TRBV5-6 CASSLSAGQNQPQHF TGTGCCAGCAGCTTGTCCGCAGGCCAAAATCAGCCCCAGCATTTT
TRBJ2-3 TRBD2 TRBV5-1 CASSLVSSGPMHDTQYF TGCGCCAGCAGCTTGGTGTCTAGCGGGCCCATGCACGATACGCAGTATTTT